This T cell receptor (beta chain) was recovered during a study of identical twins' blood T cells. Regarding the study as a whole: Twins reportedly had markedly more similar V usage than unrelated donors, even among out-of-frame TCRbeta clonotypes.

MiXCR, applied by TCRdb to the 5' RACE reads, yields one record per CDR3 protein. The profile shows a few hundred thousand distinct CDR3 sequences, approximately 30% of them singletons. A remark on this clonotype: Antigen: not known.

Sequenced sample: PBMCs. The clonotype comes from a woman between 18 and 55 years old in good health.

The CDR3 DNA reads TGCGCCAGCAGCTTGTGGGGCCAGGACAATCAGCCCCAGCATTTT. It specifies CASSLWGQDNQPQHF. The V call is TRBV5-1, the J call TRBJ1-5; perhaps TRBD1 as D (5 bases). Trimming took 1 base from V and 3 from J, leaving 11 bases between them. In germline, CDR1 is SGHRS, CDR2 YFSETQ. The CDR3 has 15 amino acids. The full variable domain, with the rest looked up from reference TRBV5-1 and TRBJ1-5, is KAGVTQTPRYLIKTRGQQVTLSCSPISGHRSVSWYQQTPGQGLQFLFEYFSETQRNKGNFPGRFSGRQFSNSRSEMNVSTLELGDSALYLCASSLWGQDNQPQHFGDGTRLSIL.